The 10 T cell receptor beta chains below were found in one sample sequenced in a study of shared clonotypes between healthy human individuals. Profiled with immunoSEQ multiplex PCR; TCRdb holds only in-frame clones, not every one. The profile shows some 2,400,000 clones, approximately 96% of them singletons. Material: naive CD4+ T cells sorted from blood. The subset was: CD45RA+ positively selected. These receptors originate from a man between 18 and 29 years old in good health.

V and J are TRBV5-5 and TRBJ1-1, with no clear D. The germline V gene encodes CDR1 SGHKS and CDR2 YYEKEE (reference sequence). CDR3 length equals 13 residues. Trimming shortened V by 1 base and J by 0 bases, and 4 bases separated the two germline ends. The CDR3 DNA is TGTGCCAGCAGCTTGTTAGTGAACACTGAAGCTTTCTTT. It yields the protein CASSLLVNTEAFF.

The chain joins TRBV6-1 to TRBJ1-3; TRBD1 is a possible D gene (5 bases). CDR3 length equals 15 residues. Per germline, CDR1 MNHNS and CDR2 SASEGT. V lost 5 bases to trimming and J lost 4 bases, with 15 bases between them. CDR3: CASSRYWGRGNTIYF. CDR3 coding DNA: TGTGCCAGCAGTAGATACTGGGGCAGGGGAAACACCATATATTTT.

This clone was detected only a few times. The chain carries TRBV30 and TRBJ1-2; D is perhaps TRBD1 (6 bases). The germline V gene has CDR1 GTSNPN and CDR2 SVGIG (reference sequence). There are 12 residues in the CDR3. Trimming pared 8 bases from V and 7 bases from J, leaving 17 bases between. The CDR3 bases are TGTGCCCAAGGCGGGGGCGTAGGTGGCTACACCTTC. This encodes CAQGGGVGGYTF.

In the case of this clone: Other DNA sequences in this specimen translate into the identical CDR3. This chain uses TRBV10-1 with TRBJ2-5; the D gene could be TRBD1 or TRBD2 (5 bases each). V was shortened by 3 bases and J by 4 bases, with 12 bases between the two germline ends. Germline CDR1 WNHNN, CDR2 SYGVQD (reference sequence). This CDR3 contains 14 residues. Here the CDR3 reads CASSDGGVGETQYF. DNA of the CDR3: TGCGCCAGCAGTGATGGGGGTGTCGGAGAGACCCAGTACTTC.

The chain recombines TRBV27 with TRBJ1-6, with 7 nucleotides matching TRBD1. V lost 2 bases to trimming and J lost 8 bases; unmatched junction nucleotides: 3. Germline CDR1 is MNHEY and CDR2 is SMNVEV (reference sequence). The CDR3 spans 14 residues. The CDR3 coding sequence is TGTGCCAGCAGTTTACGACAGGGTGATTCACCCCTCCACTTT. Amino acid sequence: CASSLRQGDSPLHF.

This chain joins TRBV2 and TRBJ1-1; a weak D match, TRBD1 (6 bases). From germline, CDR1 is SNHLY and CDR2 FYNNEI. V lost 6 bases and J lost 4, with 15 bases in between. The CDR3 is 14 residues long. The CDR3 DNA follows: TGTGCCAGCAGCCGGACAGCGGAGGGCACTGAAGCTTTCTTT. This codes for CASSRTAEGTEAFF.

This chain links TRBV10-1 with TRBJ2-7; 12 positions agree with TRBD1. The germline gives CDR1 WNHNN, CDR2 SYGVQD (reference sequence). V was pared by 2 bases and J by 6 bases, with 8 bases of the junction left unmatched. The CDR3 totals 16 residues. CDR3 DNA sequence: TGCGCCAGCAGTGAGGTCCGGGACAGGGGGCTGGGCGAGCAGTACTTC. It translates to CASSEVRDRGLGEQYF.

This clone turned up a few times. Other DNA sequences within the sample encode an identical CDR3. The gene calls are TRBV5-1 and TRBJ1-4; weak D call: TRBD1 (5 bases). The germline CDR1 and CDR2 sequences are SGHRS and YFSETQ. V was shortened by 1 base and J by 2 bases, with 9 bases between the two germline ends. CDR3 length equals 15 residues. The CDR3 protein is CASSLSGLTNEKLFF. The CDR3 DNA is TGCGCCAGCAGCTTGTCAGGGCTTACTAATGAAAAACTGTTTTTT. Full variable domain (outside the CDR3, taken from reference TRBV5-1 and TRBJ1-4): KAGVTQTPRYLIKTRGQQVTLSCSPISGHRSVSWYQQTPGQGLQFLFEYFSETQRNKGNFPGRFSGRQFSNSRSEMNVSTLELGDSALYLCASSLSGLTNEKLFFGSGTQLSVL.

In DNA, the CDR3 is TGTGCCAGTAGTGAACATCCCGGCGAGCAGTACTTC. Residues: CASSEHPGEQYF. The chain combines TRBV19 with TRBJ2-7; D is unclear. CDR1 is LNHDA and CDR2 is SQIVND in the germline V gene (reference sequence). The CDR3 runs to 12 residues. Trimming cost V 5 bases and J 6 bases, with 11 bases left between them.

CDR3 in DNA: TGTGCCAGTAGTATGCGGGGACCGTCCTCTGGGGCCAACGTCCTGACTTTC. Protein sequence: CASSMRGPSSGANVLTF. J is TRBJ2-6 and V is TRBV19; tentative D call: TRBD2 (6 bases). The V end lost 3 bases, the J end lost 0 bases, and 12 bases lay between the germline ends. This CDR3 is built from 17 residues. Germline-derived CDR1 and CDR2 are LNHDA and SQIVND (reference sequence).